This TCR beta chain was sequenced for a study of cytomegalovirus exposure and HLA in healthy donors. This CDR3 has 14 residues. V lost 6 bases to trimming and J lost 6 bases, with 17 bases between them. CDR1 MNHNY and CDR2 SVGAGI come from the germline V gene (reference sequence). A multiplex PCR was run with 60 Vbeta primers and 13 Jbeta primers. TCRdb's table, derived via immunoSEQ multiplex PCR, lists solely in-frame clones and lacks some. In the table there are 50,000 to 65,000 clones, 65% to 80% of which are singletons. This clone was counted between two and nine times. The source material was PBMCs. The rearrangement links TRBV6-6 to TRBJ1-2; D perhaps matches TRBD1 (5 bases). This clonotype originated in a woman aged 25 to 39 in good health and CMV-seronegative. The DNA of the CDR3 is TGTGCCAGCAGGGGTCCGGGGGGATCGGATGGCTACACCTTC. Its translation is CASRGPGGSDGYTF.